Each of the 31 T cell receptor beta chains below was sequenced from the same sample in a study of vaccination effects on CD4 cells after COVID-19. TCRdb's copy holds only in-frame clones and misses some; the assay was immunoSEQ multiplex PCR. The data show about 8,900 clones, 65% to 80% seen once. Within the ViraFEST assay, antigen-specific CD4+ T cells underwent expansion with viral peptide pools prior to sequencing. Isolation of CD4+ T cells took place after less than twelve days of culture. Which antigens these TCRs recognize remains unknown. Specimen: CD4+ T cells from PBMCs cultured with HCoV-229E spike peptides, collected before COVID-19 vaccination. Receptors were obtained from a human donor who received a COVID-19 vaccine.

This chain links TRBV5-1 with TRBJ1-1; no reliable D call. Germline V gene data show CDR1 as SGHRS and CDR2 as YFSETQ. This CDR3 region has 13 residues. The germline V and J ends were trimmed by 7 bases and 1 base, with 11 bases remaining between them. CDR3 DNA sequence: TGCGCCAGCGGGTCGGGCACGAACACTGAAGCTTTCTTT. Protein sequence: CASGSGTNTEAFF.

Relative to its sample, this clone is large. This rearrangement joins TRBV7-2 to TRBJ1-2, with 7 bases lining up with TRBD1. V lost 4 bases and J lost 13; bases outside the gene matches: 12. Germline CDR1 SGHTA, CDR2 FQGNSA. The CDR3 loop spans 13 amino acids. The CDR3 loop is CASSYYIDREVTF. DNA of the CDR3: TGTGCCAGCAGCTACTATATAGACAGGGAAGTCACCTTC.

This clone was recorded only once. The chain combines TRBV30 with TRBJ1-4, with D possibly TRBD1 on 5 matching bases. Trimming cost V 0 bases and J 5 bases, with 16 bases left between them. The CDR3 is made up of 16 amino acids. The germline V gene encodes CDR1 GTSNPN and CDR2 SVGIG (reference sequence). CDR3 DNA: TGTGCCTGGAGTGTACTCCATGGGACTGTGAATGAAAAACTGTTTTTT. Translation gives CAWSVLHGTVNEKLFF. The whole variable domain, remainder taken from reference TRBV30 and TRBJ1-4, is SQTIHQWPATLVQPVGSPLSLECTVEGTSNPNLYWYRQAAGRGLQLLFYSVGIGQISSEVPQNLSASRPQDRQFILSSKKLLLSDSGFYLCAWSVLHGTVNEKLFFGSGTQLSVL.

The rearrangement links TRBV19 to TRBJ2-7; D perhaps matches TRBD1 (6 bases). The CDR3 consists of 15 residues. Germline CDR1 and CDR2: LNHDA and SQIVND (reference sequence). The ends were cut back, 0 bases at V and 3 bases at J, with 12 bases in the middle. CDR3 in amino acids: CASSIDGTLGYEQYF. CDR3 in DNA: TGTGCCAGTAGTATAGATGGGACACTGGGCTACGAGCAGTACTTC.

The chain links TRBV18 to TRBJ2-7; tentatively, D is TRBD1 (6 bases). Trimming took off 3 bases at V and 0 bases at J, with 6 bases between the two ends. CDR1 and CDR2 (germline): KGHSH, LQKENI. The CDR3 has 13 amino acids. The DNA of the CDR3 is TGTGCCAGCTCACCGGACAGCTCCTACGAGCAGTACTTC. It specifies CASSPDSSYEQYF. The whole variable domain, remainder taken from reference TRBV18 and TRBJ2-7, is NAGVMQNPRHLVRRRGQEARLRCSPMKGHSHVYWYRQLPEEGLKFMVYLQKENIIDESGMPKERFSAEFPKEGPSILRIQQVVRGDSAAYFCASSPDSSYEQYFGPGTRLTVT.

The CDR3 reads CASRGTGGPGGYTF. CDR3 coding DNA: TGCGCCAGCAGGGGGACGGGGGGGCCTGGAGGCTACACCTTC. This sequence joins TRBV5-1 and TRBJ1-2, with D tentatively TRBD1 (6 bases). This CDR3 has 14 amino acids. Germline-derived CDR1 and CDR2 are SGHRS and YFSETQ. The V and J ends lost 5 bases and 8 bases respectively, with 19 bases between them.

This rearrangement joins TRBV3-1 (or the pseudogene TRBV3-2) to TRBJ2-3, with D maybe TRBD1 (5 bases). The CDR3 sequence is 14 residues long. The germline V and J ends were trimmed by 0 bases and 14 bases, with 18 bases remaining between them. Germline CDR1 reads LGHDT; CDR2 reads YNNKEL (reference sequence). The CDR3 sequence is CASSQDNLAMGPYF. The CDR3 DNA sequence: TGTGCCAGCAGCCAAGATAATCTCGCCATGGGGCCGTATTTT.

This rearrangement joins TRBV29-1 to TRBJ2-1; TRBD2 aligns across 8 bases. Germline CDR1 is SQVTM and CDR2 is ANQGSEA. J was trimmed by 8 bases and V by 1 base; bases with no gene match: 13. The CDR3 is 16 amino acids. The CDR3 loop reads CSVEAWVGLVPHEQFF. The CDR3 nucleotides read TGCAGCGTTGAAGCCTGGGTGGGACTAGTGCCACATGAGCAGTTCTTC.

The chain recombines TRBV5-5 with TRBJ1-1; D uncertain. The CDR3 consists of 15 residues. The germline gives CDR1 SGHKS, CDR2 YYEKEE (reference sequence). V shed 4 bases and J shed 2 bases, with 15 bases lying between them. The CDR3 region is CASSALPRRNTEAFF. The CDR3 DNA reads TGTGCCAGCAGCGCCTTACCACGCCGCAACACTGAAGCTTTCTTT.

This clone was detected once. The chain recombines TRBV12-3 or TRBV12-4 with TRBJ1-2; D possibly corresponds to TRBD1 (6 bases). The CDR3 spans 13 residues. V was cut by 7 bases and J by 4 bases, with 13 bases left in between. CDR3 sequence: CASNSGVGYGYTF. The CDR3, as DNA: TGTGCCAGCAACTCAGGGGTGGGCTATGGCTACACCTTC.

The J gene is TRBJ1-4, the V gene TRBV27; D uncertain. This CDR3 has 13 amino acids. Per the germline V gene, CDR1 is MNHEY and CDR2 is SMNVEV (reference sequence). V was trimmed by 4 bases and J by 4 bases, leaving 7 bases between them. The CDR3 DNA follows: TGTGCCAGCAGTTCCCCTTTTAATGAAAAACTGTTTTTT. Translation gives CASSSPFNEKLFF.

There are a few counts of this clone. The rearrangement uses TRBV10-1 and TRBJ1-4; 7 bases are shared with TRBD1. This CDR3 spans 13 amino acids. Germline CDR1 WNHNN, CDR2 SYGVQD (reference sequence). V lost 5 bases, J lost 8 bases, and 5 bases stayed unmatched. Here the CDR3 DNA reads TGCGCCAGCAGTCCGGGACAGTCGGAAAAACTGTTTTTT. This encodes CASSPGQSEKLFF.

This chain uses TRBV29-1 with TRBJ2-1; D is ambiguous. The CDR3 spans 14 residues. The V gene's germline CDR1 is SQVTM and CDR2 ANQGSEA. Trimming shortened V by 6 bases and J by 0 bases, and 12 bases separated the two germline ends. This CDR3 reads CSVEDESSYNEQFF. The CDR3 DNA reads as TGCAGCGTCGAGGACGAGAGCTCCTACAATGAGCAGTTCTTC.

The V gene is TRBV2, the J gene TRBJ2-1; D is uncertain. CDR3 length: 14 residues. In germline, CDR1 is SNHLY, CDR2 FYNNEI. V gave up 8 bases and J gave up 7 bases, with 18 bases separating them. This CDR3 is CASGARQARNEQFF. The DNA for the CDR3 is TGTGCCAGCGGCGCGAGGCAAGCCCGGAATGAGCAGTTCTTC.

This chain joins TRBV7-2 and TRBJ1-1, with D unclear. In germline, CDR1 is SGHTA, CDR2 FQGNSA. Trimming stripped 3 bases from V and 1 base from J, with 9 bases between. The CDR3 has 14 residues. In DNA form, the CDR3 reads TGTGCCAGCAGCTTCGCAAGCAAGAACACTGAAGCTTTCTTT. It yields the protein CASSFASKNTEAFF.

This clone was seen more than once but under ten times. The gene calls are TRBV7-8 and TRBJ1-3, with D perhaps TRBD1 (5 bases). CDR3 length equals 16 residues. The germline gives CDR1 SGHVS, CDR2 FQNEAQ. Trimming cost V 4 bases and J 2 bases, with 15 bases left between them. CDR3 DNA sequence: TGTGCCAGCAGCTCACGGGAGGGGAGTGCTGGAAACACCATATATTTT. This sequence encodes CASSSREGSAGNTIYF.

J is TRBJ2-2 and V is TRBV14; TRBD2 might be the D (6 bases). With 1 base removed from V and 5 bases from J, the gap between germline ends came to 11 bases. Looked up from germline, CDR1 is SGHDN and CDR2 is FVKESK. This CDR3 has 15 amino acids. The CDR3 spells CASSQALGSTGELFF. For the CDR3, the DNA is TGTGCCAGCAGCCAAGCTCTCGGGAGTACCGGGGAGCTGTTTTTT.

The genes are TRBV9 and TRBJ2-7; 7 nucleotides line up with TRBD1. The CDR3 extends over 16 amino acids. Trimming removed 4 bases from V and 2 bases from J; junction bases left unmatched: 12. Germline CDR1 and CDR2: SGDLS and YYNGEE. DNA of the CDR3: TGTGCCAGCAGCCCATCAACCAGGGGGACCCCCTACGAGCAGTACTTC. Amino acids: CASSPSTRGTPYEQYF.

CDR3 DNA: TGTGCCAGCAGCGTAGATGTTCGAGCGCACACAGCTAACTATGGCTACACCTTC. It codes for CASSVDVRAHTANYGYTF. The genes are TRBV9 and TRBJ1-2; D not certain. The V end lost 0 bases, the J end lost 0 bases, and 18 bases lay between the germline ends. This CDR3 region has 18 residues. Germline V gives CDR1 SGDLS, CDR2 YYNGEE.

In this sample, this clone turned up a few times. V usage is TRBV7-8 and J usage is TRBJ1-1; 7 positions agree with TRBD1. The CDR3 length is 15 residues. Germline values: CDR1 SGHVS, CDR2 FQNEAQ. With 0 bases clipped from V and 11 bases from J, the junction kept 12 bases outside the gene matches. CDR3 amino acids: CASSLARISTGWAFF. In nucleotides, the CDR3 is TGTGCCAGCAGCTTAGCTCGGATATCGACAGGGTGGGCTTTCTTT.

CDR3 residues: CASSKGVGTDTQYF. The CDR3, as DNA: TGTGCCAGCAGCAAAGGGGTCGGCACAGATACGCAGTATTTT. The V call is TRBV21-1, the J call TRBJ2-3. TRBV21-1 is marked as a pseudogene. The CDR3 runs to 14 residues.

The chain is built from TRBV11-3 and TRBJ2-5; TRBD2 might be the D (5 bases). This CDR3 has 13 amino acids. Trimming left V 3 bases short and J 5 bases short, with 10 bases between. Germline-derived CDR1 and CDR2 are SGHNT and YENEEA. CDR3 sequence: CASSFRRGETQYF. CDR3 DNA sequence: TGTGCCAGCAGCTTTCGTAGAGGGGAGACCCAGTACTTC.

This clone is large (0.1 to 1%) by share. V usage is TRBV6-5 and J usage is TRBJ1-4; the D gene is possibly TRBD1 (6 bases). Trimming pared 6 bases from V and 8 bases from J, leaving 19 bases between. Germline CDR1 MNHEY, CDR2 SVGAGI. The CDR3 has 15 amino acids. Here the CDR3 DNA reads TGTGCCAGCAGAGGGGACACTACTATTGGAGAAAAACTGTTTTTT. This gives the protein CASRGDTTIGEKLFF.

This clone came up once. The chain couples TRBV10-2 to TRBJ1-1; D uncertain. Germline assignment: CDR1 WSHSY and CDR2 SAAADI. Trimming removed 3 bases at V and 0 bases at J, with 11 bases between. The CDR3 is 15 residues long. DNA of the CDR3: TGCGCCAGCAGTGAATCCCTCTATATGAACACTGAAGCTTTCTTT. Protein: CASSESLYMNTEAFF.

The V and J genes are TRBV29-1 and TRBJ2-7; 14 nucleotides match TRBD2. Trimming took 6 bases from V and 9 from J; bases not matched to a gene: 10. The CDR3 has 14 residues. CDR1 SQVTM and CDR2 ANQGSEA come from the germline V gene. CDR3 residues: CSVDTGTSGGRQYF. Here the CDR3 DNA reads TGCAGCGTCGACACCGGGACTAGCGGGGGAAGGCAGTACTTC.

The CDR3 is CASSQSGTVNGYTF. The CDR3 nucleotides read TGTGCCAGCAGCCAGTCCGGGACGGTAAATGGCTACACCTTC. This chain connects TRBV4-2 to TRBJ1-2; tentatively, D is TRBD1 (5 bases). CDR3 length: 14 amino acids. The V gene lost 3 bases and the J gene lost 6 bases, with 14 bases spanning the gap. Germline V gene data show CDR1 as LGHNA and CDR2 as YNFKEQ.

The chain recombines TRBV19 with TRBJ1-2; 8 bases align to TRBD1. CDR1 and CDR2 from the germline V gene are LNHDA and SQIVND (reference sequence). V shed 2 bases, J shed 4 bases, and the junction held 6 bases outside the gene matches. The CDR3 is 15 residues long. The CDR3: CASSISGQGPYGYTF. The CDR3 coding sequence is TGTGCCAGTAGTATATCCGGACAGGGCCCCTATGGCTACACCTTC. Variable domain in full (rest from reference TRBV19 and TRBJ1-2): DGGITQSPKYLFRKEGQNVTLSCEQNLNHDAMYWYRQDPGQGLRLIYYSQIVNDFQKGDIAEGYSVSREKKESFPLTVTSAQKNPTAFYLCASSISGQGPYGYTFGSGTRLTVV.

This chain joins TRBV25-1 and TRBJ2-7, with D perhaps TRBD2 (5 bases). The V end was cut by 7 bases, the J end by 0 bases, with 7 bases between. There are 12 residues in the CDR3. The germline CDR1 and CDR2 sequences are MGHDK and SYGVNS. CDR3 sequence: CASKAGSYEQYF. CDR3 bases: TGTGCCAGCAAGGCGGGCTCCTACGAGCAGTACTTC.

The chain recombines TRBV9 with TRBJ1-1, with 9 bases lining up with TRBD1. Germline loops: CDR1 SGDLS, CDR2 YYNGEE. The CDR3 has 15 residues. The J segment lost 2 bases and the V segment lost 0 bases, leaving 2 bases of the junction unmatched. The CDR3 here is CASSVGGQGNTEAFF. Written as DNA, the CDR3 is TGTGCCAGCAGCGTAGGGGGACAGGGAAACACTGAAGCTTTCTTT.

The rearrangement links TRBV11-3 to TRBJ1-4, with 7 bases lining up with TRBD1. The length of the CDR3 is 12 residues. Germline V gene sequence: CDR1 SGHNT, CDR2 YENEEA. Trimming removed 4 bases from V and 10 bases from J; junction bases left unmatched: 3. The CDR3 spells CASSSQGGKLFF. The CDR3 coding sequence is TGTGCCAGCAGCTCCCAGGGGGGAAAACTGTTTTTT.

The V gene is TRBV6-1, the J gene TRBJ1-4; 8 bases agree with TRBD1. The germline CDR1 and CDR2 sequences are MNHNS and SASEGT. CDR3 length: 14 residues. V was clipped by 1 base and J by 7 bases; unmatched bases: 2. The CDR3 region is CASSEGQGFEKLFF. The CDR3 DNA reads as TGTGCCAGCAGTGAAGGACAGGGGTTTGAAAAACTGTTTTTT.